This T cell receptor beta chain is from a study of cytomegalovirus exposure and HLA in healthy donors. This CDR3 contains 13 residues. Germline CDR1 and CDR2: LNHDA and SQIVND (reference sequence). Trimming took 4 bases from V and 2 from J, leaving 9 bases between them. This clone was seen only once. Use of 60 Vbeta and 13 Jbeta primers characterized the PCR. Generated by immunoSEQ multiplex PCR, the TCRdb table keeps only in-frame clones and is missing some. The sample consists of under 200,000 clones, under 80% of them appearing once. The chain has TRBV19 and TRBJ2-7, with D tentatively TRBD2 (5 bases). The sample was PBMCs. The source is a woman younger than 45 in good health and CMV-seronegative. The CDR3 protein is CASSSRETYEQYF. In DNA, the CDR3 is TGTGCCAGTAGTAGCCGGGAAACCTACGAGCAGTACTTC.